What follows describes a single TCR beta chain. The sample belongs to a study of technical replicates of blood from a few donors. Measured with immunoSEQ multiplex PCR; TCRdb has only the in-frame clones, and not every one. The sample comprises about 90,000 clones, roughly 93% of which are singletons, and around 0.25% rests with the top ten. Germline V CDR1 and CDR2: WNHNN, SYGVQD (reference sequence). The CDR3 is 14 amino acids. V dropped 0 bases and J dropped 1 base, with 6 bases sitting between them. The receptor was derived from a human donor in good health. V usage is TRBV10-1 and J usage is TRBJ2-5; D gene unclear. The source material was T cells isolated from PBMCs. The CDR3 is CASSESSGQETQYF. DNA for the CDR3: TGCGCCAGCAGTGAGTCGAGTGGCCAAGAGACCCAGTACTTC.